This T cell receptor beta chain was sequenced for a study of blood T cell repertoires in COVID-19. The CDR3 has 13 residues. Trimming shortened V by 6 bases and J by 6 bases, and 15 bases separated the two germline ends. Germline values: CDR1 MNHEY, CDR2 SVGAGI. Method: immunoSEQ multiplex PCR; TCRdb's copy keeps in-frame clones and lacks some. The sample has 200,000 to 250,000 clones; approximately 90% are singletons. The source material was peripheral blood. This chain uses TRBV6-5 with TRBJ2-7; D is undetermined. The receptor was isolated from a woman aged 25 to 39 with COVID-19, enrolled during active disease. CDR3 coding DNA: TGTGCCAGCAGGCAAGCGACGGGTACCGAGCAGTACTTC. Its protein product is CASRQATGTEQYF.